What follows are 3 T cell receptor beta chains derived from one specimen sequenced in a study of neurological immune-mediated disorders. Each CDR3 protein is one row after TCRdb ran MiXCR on the 5' RACE reads. The data hold roughly 28,000 distinct CDR3 sequences, with 3.3% observed a single time. The sequencing input was PBMCs. These receptors came from a woman aged 25 to 39 with multiple sclerosis.

This clonotype was detected ten times or more. V is TRBV12-3 or TRBV12-4 and J is TRBJ2-1; D gene uncertain. V lost 1 base and J 5 bases, leaving 12 bases between the germline ends. The CDR3 loop spans 15 amino acids. The CDR3 region has the DNA TGTGCCAGCAGTTTAGAGCATATGGGCCACAATGAGCAGTTCTTC. It codes for CASSLEHMGHNEQFF.

This clonotype was found many times. The chain couples TRBV12-3 or TRBV12-4 to TRBJ2-1; 9 nucleotides line up with TRBD2. V shed 4 bases, J shed 2 bases, and the junction held 3 bases outside the gene matches. CDR3 length equals 15 residues. CDR3 DNA sequence: TGTGCCAGCAGTTCTAGCGGGGCGACCTACAATGAGCAGTTCTTC. Translating gives CASSSSGATYNEQFF.

This clonotype is medium-sized by share. The chain combines TRBV3-1 with TRBJ2-3; no definite D call. In germline, CDR1 is LGHDT, CDR2 YNNKEL (reference sequence). Trimming took off 4 bases at V and 4 bases at J, with 12 bases between the two ends. The CDR3 runs 14 residues. The CDR3 DNA sequence: TGTGCCAGCAGCCTCTCGGTCGGAGCAGATACGCAGTATTTT. It is translated as CASSLSVGADTQYF.